Here is one TCR beta chain with its context. This sample is part of a study of blood T cell repertoires in COVID-19. Study in general: Both acute and convalescent COVID-19 samples were obtained from the United States, Italy and Spain. Nucleic acid was either cDNA or gDNA, and it came from T cells, B-cell-depleted T cells, or PBMCs.

How the authors handled the data: By means of reference gene primer amplification, nucleated cell counts were estimated. Generated by immunoSEQ multiplex PCR, the TCRdb table keeps only in-frame clones and is missing some. V and J calls and clone size follow that table, whereas D and trimming were derived from the DNA. The sample carries roughly 240,000 clones, around four fifths recorded once. The CDR3 totals 18 residues. Trimming cost V 2 bases and J 10 bases; bases outside gene matches: 16. The germline CDR1 and CDR2 sequences are MGHRA and YSYEKL. Specimen: peripheral blood. The chain employs TRBV4-1 and TRBJ2-1; 11 bases line up with TRBD2. The TCR originated in a man in his 60s who had recovered from COVID-19. CDR3 in amino acids: CASSQNRLGLAEGGEQFF. Written as DNA, the CDR3 is TGCGCCAGCAGCCAAAACAGGTTGGGACTAGCGGAGGGGGGGGAGCAGTTCTTC.